This is a list of T cell receptor beta chains from one sample in a study of blood T cell repertoires in COVID-19. Produced via immunoSEQ multiplex PCR; TCRdb's table is partial and in-frame only. Of fewer than 95,000 clones in the sample, 75% to 95% were seen once. Sequencing input: peripheral blood. The receptor set was obtained from a woman of 80 years or more with acute or convalescent COVID-19. Each CDR3 is given with its conserved first and last residue. A D gene is named only where the DNA matches it firmly.

cdr3_aa cdr3_nt j_call d_call v_call
CASSSQTGGNYYGYTF TGTGCCAGCAGCTCACAGACAGGTGGAAATTACTATGGCTACACCTTC TRBJ1-2 - TRBV3-1/TRBV3-2
CSVIPGQGNDEQYF TGCAGCGTTATTCCTGGACAGGGTAACGACGAGCAGTACTTC TRBJ2-7 TRBD1 TRBV29-1
CASSIGTGERSPLHF TGTGCCAGTAGTATCGGGACAGGGGAACGTTCACCCCTCCACTTT TRBJ1-6 TRBD1 TRBV19
CASSYGRDSPLHF TGTGCCAGCAGTTACGGCCGGGATTCACCCCTCCACTTT TRBJ1-6 - TRBV5-4
CASSITGTGGEKLFF TGTGCCAGCAGTATCACCGGGACAGGGGGCGAAAAACTGTTTTTT TRBJ1-4 TRBD1 TRBV6-2/TRBV6-3
CASSLQGIQGYTF TGCGCCAGCAGCTTGCAGGGAATCCAAGGCTACACCTTC TRBJ1-2 - TRBV5-1
CSASGGQGKNIQYF TGCAGTGCTAGTGGGGGACAGGGAAAAAACATTCAGTACTTC TRBJ2-4 TRBD1 TRBV20-1
CSASRTSGGNSEQFF TGCAGTGCTAGTCGGACTAGCGGGGGGAATTCTGAGCAGTTCTTC TRBJ2-1 TRBD2 TRBV20-1
CASSPQGQGRVGKNF TGTGCCAGCTCACCGCAAGGACAGGGTAGGGTTGGGAAGAACTTC TRBJ2-7 TRBD1 TRBV18
CASSPGPVTSGTGTYEQYF TGTGCCAGCAGCCCGGGGCCTGTAACTTCCGGGACAGGTACCTACGAGCAGTACTTC TRBJ2-7 TRBD1 TRBV7-8
CASSTSGHGNTIYF TGTGCCAGCAGCACGTCGGGTCATGGAAACACCATATATTTT TRBJ1-3 - TRBV9
CASSFRAGDGYGYTF TGCGCCAGCAGCTTTAGGGCAGGGGACGGGTATGGCTACACCTTC TRBJ1-2 - TRBV5-1
CASSLTSGRNTGELFF TGTGCCAGCAGCCTCACTAGCGGGAGAAACACCGGGGAGCTGTTTTTT TRBJ2-2 TRBD2 TRBV4-2
CASSTGTGANYGYTF TGTGCCAGCAGTACGGGGACAGGGGCGAACTATGGCTACACCTTC TRBJ1-2 TRBD1 TRBV6-2/TRBV6-3